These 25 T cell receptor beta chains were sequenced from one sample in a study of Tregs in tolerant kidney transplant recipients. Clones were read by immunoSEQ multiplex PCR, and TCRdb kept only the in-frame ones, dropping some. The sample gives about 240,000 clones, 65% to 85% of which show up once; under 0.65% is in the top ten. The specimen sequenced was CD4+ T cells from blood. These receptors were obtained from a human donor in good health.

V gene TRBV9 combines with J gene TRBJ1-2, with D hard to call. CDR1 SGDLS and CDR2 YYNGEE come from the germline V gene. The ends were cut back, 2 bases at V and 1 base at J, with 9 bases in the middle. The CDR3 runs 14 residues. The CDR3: CASSVQADNYGYTF. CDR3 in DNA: TGTGCCAGCAGCGTCCAAGCAGATAACTATGGCTACACCTTC. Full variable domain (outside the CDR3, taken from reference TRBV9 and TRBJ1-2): DSGVTQTPKHLITATGQRVTLRCSPRSGDLSVYWYQQSLDQGLQFLIQYYNGEERAKGNILERFSAQQFPDLHSELNLSSLELGDSALYFCASSVQADNYGYTFGSGTRLTVV.

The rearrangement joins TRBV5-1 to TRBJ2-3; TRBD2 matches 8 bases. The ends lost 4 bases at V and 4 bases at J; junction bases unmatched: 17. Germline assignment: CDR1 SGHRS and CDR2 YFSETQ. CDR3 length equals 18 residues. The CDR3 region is CASSVPRKVAGFSDTQYF. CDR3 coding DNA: TGCGCCAGCAGCGTTCCCCGAAAAGTAGCGGGGTTCTCAGATACGCAGTATTTT.

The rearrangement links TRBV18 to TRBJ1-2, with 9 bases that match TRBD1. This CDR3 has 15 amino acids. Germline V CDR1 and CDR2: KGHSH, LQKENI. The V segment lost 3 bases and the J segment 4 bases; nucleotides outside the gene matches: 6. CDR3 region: CASSPDRGSGYGYTF. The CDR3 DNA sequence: TGTGCCAGCTCACCGGACAGGGGATCGGGCTATGGCTACACCTTC. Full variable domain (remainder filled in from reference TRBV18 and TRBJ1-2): NAGVMQNPRHLVRRRGQEARLRCSPMKGHSHVYWYRQLPEEGLKFMVYLQKENIIDESGMPKERFSAEFPKEGPSILRIQQVVRGDSAAYFCASSPDRGSGYGYTFGSGTRLTVV.

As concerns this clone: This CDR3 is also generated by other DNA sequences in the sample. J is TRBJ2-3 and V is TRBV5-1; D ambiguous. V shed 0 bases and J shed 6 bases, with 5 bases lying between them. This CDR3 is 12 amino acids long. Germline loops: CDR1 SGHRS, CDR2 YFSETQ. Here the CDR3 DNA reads TGCGCCAGCAGCTTGGCGGTGGATACGCAGTATTTT. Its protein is CASSLAVDTQYF.

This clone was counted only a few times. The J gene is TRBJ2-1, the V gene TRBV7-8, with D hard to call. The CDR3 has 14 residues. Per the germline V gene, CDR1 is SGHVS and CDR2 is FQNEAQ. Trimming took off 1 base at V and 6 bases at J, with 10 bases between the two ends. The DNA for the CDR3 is TGTGCCAGCAGCTTAGGACTCCAGCGCAATGAGCAGTTCTTC. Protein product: CASSLGLQRNEQFF.

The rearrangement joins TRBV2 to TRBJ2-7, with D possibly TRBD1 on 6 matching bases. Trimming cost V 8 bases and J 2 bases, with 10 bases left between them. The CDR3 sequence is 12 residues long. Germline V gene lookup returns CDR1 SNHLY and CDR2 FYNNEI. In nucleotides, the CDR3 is TGTGCCAGCCGACAGGATACCTACGAGCAGTACTTC. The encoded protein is CASRQDTYEQYF.

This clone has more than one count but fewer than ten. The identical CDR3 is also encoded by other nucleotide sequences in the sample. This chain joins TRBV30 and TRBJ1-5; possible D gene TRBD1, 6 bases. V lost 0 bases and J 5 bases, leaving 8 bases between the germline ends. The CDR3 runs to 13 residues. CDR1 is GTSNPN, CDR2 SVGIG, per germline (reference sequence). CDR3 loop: CAWSVQGDQPQHF. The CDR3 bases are TGTGCCTGGAGTGTACAGGGAGATCAGCCCCAGCATTTT. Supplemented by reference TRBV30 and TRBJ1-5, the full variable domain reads SQTIHQWPATLVQPVGSPLSLECTVEGTSNPNLYWYRQAAGRGLQLLFYSVGIGQISSEVPQNLSASRPQDRQFILSSKKLLLSDSGFYLCAWSVQGDQPQHFGDGTRLSIL.

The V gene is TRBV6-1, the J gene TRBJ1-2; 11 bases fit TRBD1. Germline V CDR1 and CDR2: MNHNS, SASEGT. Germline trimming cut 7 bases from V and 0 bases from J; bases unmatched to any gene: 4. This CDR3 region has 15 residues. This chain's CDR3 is CASIGQGATNYGYTF. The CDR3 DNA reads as TGTGCCAGCATTGGACAGGGGGCGACTAACTATGGCTACACCTTC.

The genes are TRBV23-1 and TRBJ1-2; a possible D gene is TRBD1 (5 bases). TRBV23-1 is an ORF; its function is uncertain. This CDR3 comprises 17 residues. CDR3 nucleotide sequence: TGCGGGATACGACCTTACAGTTTGGGGGGAGATAACTATGGCTACACCTTC. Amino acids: CGIRPYSLGGDNYGYTF.

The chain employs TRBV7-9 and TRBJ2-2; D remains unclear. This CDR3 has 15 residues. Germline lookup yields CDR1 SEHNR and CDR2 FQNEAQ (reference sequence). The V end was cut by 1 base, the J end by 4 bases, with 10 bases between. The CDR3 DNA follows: TGTGCCAGCAGCTTAGTAAGTCAGTTCACCGGGGAGCTGTTTTTT. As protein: CASSLVSQFTGELFF.

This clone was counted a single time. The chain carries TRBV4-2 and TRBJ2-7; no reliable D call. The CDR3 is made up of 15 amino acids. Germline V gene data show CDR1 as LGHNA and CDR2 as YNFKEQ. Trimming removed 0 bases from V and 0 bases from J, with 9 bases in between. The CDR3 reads CASSQDNLASYEQYF. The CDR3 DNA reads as TGTGCCAGCAGCCAAGACAATTTAGCCTCCTACGAGCAGTACTTC.

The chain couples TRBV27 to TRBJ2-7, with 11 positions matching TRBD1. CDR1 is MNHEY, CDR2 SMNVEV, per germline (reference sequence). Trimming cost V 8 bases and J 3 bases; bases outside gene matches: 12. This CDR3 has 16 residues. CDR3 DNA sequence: TGTGCCAGCTGGAGTGGAGGGACAGGGGGTCGCTACGAGCAGTACTTC. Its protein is CASWSGGTGGRYEQYF.

Here the CDR3 DNA reads TGCGCCAGCAGCCACCCTAGCAGAGGCCCTTTATTGACGGTCTATGGCTACACCTTC. Translated, it gives CASSHPSRGPLLTVYGYTF. The chain is built from TRBV4-1 and TRBJ1-2, with D unresolved. The CDR3 extends over 19 amino acids. Trimming removed 3 bases at V and 4 bases at J, with 27 bases between. Germline V gives CDR1 MGHRA, CDR2 YSYEKL.

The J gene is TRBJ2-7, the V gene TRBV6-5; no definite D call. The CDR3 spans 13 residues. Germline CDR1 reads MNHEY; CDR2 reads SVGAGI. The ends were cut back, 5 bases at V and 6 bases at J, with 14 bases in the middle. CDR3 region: CASSKLGLTEQYF. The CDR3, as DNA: TGTGCCAGCAGTAAACTGGGGTTGACCGAGCAGTACTTC.

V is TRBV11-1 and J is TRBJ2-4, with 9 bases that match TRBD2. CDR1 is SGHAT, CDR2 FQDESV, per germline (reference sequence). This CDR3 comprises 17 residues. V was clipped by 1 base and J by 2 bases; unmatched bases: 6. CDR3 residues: CASSLVRGGPTKNIQYF. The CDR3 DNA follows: TGTGCCAGCAGCTTAGTGCGGGGGGGCCCCACCAAAAACATTCAGTACTTC.

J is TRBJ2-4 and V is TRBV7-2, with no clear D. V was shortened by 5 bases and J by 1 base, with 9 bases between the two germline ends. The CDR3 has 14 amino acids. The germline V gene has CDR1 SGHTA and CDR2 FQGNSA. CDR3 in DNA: TGTGCCAGCAGCACCTCATTGGCCAAAAACATTCAGTACTTC. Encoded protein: CASSTSLAKNIQYF.

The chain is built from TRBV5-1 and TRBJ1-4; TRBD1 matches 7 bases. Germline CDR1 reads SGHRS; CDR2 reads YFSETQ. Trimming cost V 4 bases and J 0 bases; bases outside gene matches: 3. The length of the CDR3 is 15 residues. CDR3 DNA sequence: TGCGCCAGCAGCGCGGGACAGACAACTAATGAAAAACTGTTTTTT. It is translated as CASSAGQTTNEKLFF.

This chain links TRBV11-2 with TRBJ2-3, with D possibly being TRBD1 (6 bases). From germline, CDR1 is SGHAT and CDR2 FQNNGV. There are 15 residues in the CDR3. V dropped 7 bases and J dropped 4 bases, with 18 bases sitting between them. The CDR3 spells CASTLGRGGSDTQYF. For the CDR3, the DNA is TGTGCCAGCACCCTGGGCAGGGGTGGGTCAGATACGCAGTATTTT.

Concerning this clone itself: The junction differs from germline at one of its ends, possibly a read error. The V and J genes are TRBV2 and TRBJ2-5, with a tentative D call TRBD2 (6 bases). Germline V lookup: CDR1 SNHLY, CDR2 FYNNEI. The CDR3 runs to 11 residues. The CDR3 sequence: CATLTGESQYF. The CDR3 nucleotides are TGTGCCACCCTGACGGGAGAGAGCCAGTACTTC.

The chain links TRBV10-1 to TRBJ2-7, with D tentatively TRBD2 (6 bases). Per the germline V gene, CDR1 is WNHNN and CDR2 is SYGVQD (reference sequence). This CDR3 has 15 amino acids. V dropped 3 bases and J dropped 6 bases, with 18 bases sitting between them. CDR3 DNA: TGCGCCAGCAGTGAAATATCGGACTTGGGGGGCGAGCAGTACTTC. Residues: CASSEISDLGGEQYF.

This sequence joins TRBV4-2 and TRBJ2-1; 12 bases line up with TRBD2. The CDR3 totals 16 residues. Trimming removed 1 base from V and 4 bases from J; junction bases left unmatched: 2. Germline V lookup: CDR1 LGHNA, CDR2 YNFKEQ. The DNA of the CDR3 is TGTGCCAGCAGCCAAGGACTAGCGGGAGTTTACAATGAGCAGTTCTTC. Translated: CASSQGLAGVYNEQFF.

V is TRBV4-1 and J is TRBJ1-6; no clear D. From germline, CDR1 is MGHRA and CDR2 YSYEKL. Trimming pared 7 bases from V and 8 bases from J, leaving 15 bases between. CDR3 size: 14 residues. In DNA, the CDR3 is TGCGCCAGCACCCAGGAATCTATAGATTCACCCCTCCACTTT. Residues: CASTQESIDSPLHF.

The CDR3 nucleotides are TGCGCCAGCAGCTTGTACGGGAGTGGCGCAGATACGCAGTATTTT. Its translation: CASSLYGSGADTQYF. V and J are TRBV5-1 and TRBJ2-3; a weak D match, TRBD2 (6 bases). Trimming pared 1 base from V and 4 bases from J, leaving 13 bases between. This CDR3 has 15 residues. Germline lookup yields CDR1 SGHRS and CDR2 YFSETQ.

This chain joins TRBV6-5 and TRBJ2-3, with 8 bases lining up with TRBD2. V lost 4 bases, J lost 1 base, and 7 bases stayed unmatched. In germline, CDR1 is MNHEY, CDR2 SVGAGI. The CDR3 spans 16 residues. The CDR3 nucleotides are TGTGCCAGCAGTTCTCGGGGGGGAAGACGCACAGATACGCAGTATTTT. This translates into CASSSRGGRRTDTQYF.

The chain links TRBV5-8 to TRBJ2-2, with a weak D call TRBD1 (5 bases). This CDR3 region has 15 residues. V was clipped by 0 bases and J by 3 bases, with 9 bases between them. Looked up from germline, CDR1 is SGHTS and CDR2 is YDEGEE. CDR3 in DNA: TGTGCCAGCAGCTTGGACAGGAGACACACCGGGGAGCTGTTTTTT. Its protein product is CASSLDRRHTGELFF.